This T cell receptor (beta chain) emerged from a study of T cells after posttransplantation cyclophosphamide. Study results and caveats: TRB overlap between skin or GI tissue T cells and blood was limited. Later post-transplant blood repertoires were often dominated by donor CD8+ memory clones. Recipient CMV seropositivity and CMV reactivation strongly tracked TRB clonality.

As regards this clone: Its antigen is unknown.

Some clones are missing from TCRdb's copy, which holds only in-frame ones; the method was immunoSEQ multiplex PCR. Among roughly 6,600 clones listed, approximately 98% were seen once. Germline CDR1 is MGHRA and CDR2 is YSYEKL. This CDR3 contains 15 residues. The V gene lost 0 bases and the J gene lost 0 bases, with 8 bases spanning the gap. The source of this sequence is a woman aged 30 to 39 in good health and a related stem cell transplant donor. The J gene is TRBJ1-2, the V gene TRBV4-1; TRBD1 might be the D (5 bases). The specimen sequenced was naive CD8+ T cells sorted from PBMCs. The CDR3 here is CASSQDRGSNYGYTF. The CDR3 DNA follows: TGCGCCAGCAGCCAAGATCGGGGGTCTAACTATGGCTACACCTTC.